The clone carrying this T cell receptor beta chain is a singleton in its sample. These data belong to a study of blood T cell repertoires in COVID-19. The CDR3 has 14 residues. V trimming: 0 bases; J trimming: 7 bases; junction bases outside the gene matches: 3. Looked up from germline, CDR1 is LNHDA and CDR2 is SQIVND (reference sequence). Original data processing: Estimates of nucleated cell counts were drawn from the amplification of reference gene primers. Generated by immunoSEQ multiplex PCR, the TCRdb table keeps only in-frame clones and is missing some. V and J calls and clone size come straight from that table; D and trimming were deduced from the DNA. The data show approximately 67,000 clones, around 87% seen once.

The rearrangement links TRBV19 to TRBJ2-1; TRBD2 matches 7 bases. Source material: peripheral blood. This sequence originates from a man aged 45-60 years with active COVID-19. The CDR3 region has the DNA TGTGCCAGTAGTATAGATGGACTAGTAAATGAGCAGTTCTTC. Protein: CASSIDGLVNEQFF.